The clone carrying this T cell receptor (beta chain) occurred a few times. TCRdb used MiXCR to reprocess the RT-PCR reads, holding one entry per CDR3 protein. The table records 170,000 or so distinct CDR3 sequences, around a tenth of them present only once. The data belong to a study of response to subunit inactivated influenza vaccine. Germline-derived CDR1 and CDR2 are SGHAT and FQNNGV. The CDR3 loop spans 17 amino acids. Trimming took off 5 bases at V and 3 bases at J, with 19 bases between the two ends. The source material was CD8+ T cells sorted from PBMCs, sampled less than 30 months after vaccination. The chain is built from TRBV11-2 and TRBJ2-2, with D perhaps TRBD1 or TRBD2 (5 bases each). The sequence came from a man in his fifties or sixties who received an inactivated influenza vaccine. CDR3 amino acids: CASSIDLGREHTGELFF. As DNA, the CDR3 is TGTGCCAGCAGCATCGACCTGGGCAGGGAGCACACCGGGGAGCTGTTTTTT.